This entry features one T cell receptor beta chain sequence. Germline trimming cut 5 bases from V and 5 bases from J; bases unmatched to any gene: 10. This CDR3 comprises 15 residues. Germline V CDR1 and CDR2: MNHEY, SMNVEV (reference sequence). The method was immunoSEQ multiplex PCR; TCRdb's version includes in-frame clones alone and lacks a portion of them. The sample consists of tens of thousands of clones, roughly 93% of them appearing once. This specimen comes from a study of siplizumab effects on memory and regulatory T cells. This receptor was identified in a human donor in good health. Sequencing was done on a sample of CD8+ T cells sorted from blood. The V gene is TRBV27, the J gene TRBJ2-5, with 8 bases identical to TRBD2. CDR3 sequence: CASSRGKREYETQYF. CDR3 nucleotides: TGTGCCAGCAGTCGGGGAAAGCGGGAGTATGAGACCCAGTACTTC.